The sequence of this T cell receptor (beta chain) was determined in a study of cytomegalovirus exposure and HLA in healthy donors. For the study at large: A later analysis reported the same platform for the roughly 120 validation repertoires and the 666 first-cohort repertoires.

Points on this clone: Its antigen is not identified.

TCRdb's table, derived via immunoSEQ multiplex PCR, lists solely in-frame clones and lacks some. The table lists 220,000 or so clones, over 70% of them singletons. Study-wide results and limits: The study listed 164 cytomegalovirus-associated TCR beta chains. Subsequent analysis showed first-cohort TCR clusters tending to co-occur in 95 to 150 validation repertoires.

Trimming removed 2 bases at V and 5 bases at J, with 9 bases between. The germline V gene has CDR1 MNHEY and CDR2 SVGAGI. The CDR3 loop spans 13 amino acids. The donors formed part of the approximately 120-subject validation cohort, distinct from the roughly 730-subject first cohort. This TCR was recovered from a young woman in good health and CMV-seropositive. The sample comprised PBMCs. The rearrangement links TRBV6-5 to TRBJ1-1; no definite D call. The CDR3 reads CASSYVDRTEAFF. The CDR3 DNA reads TGTGCCAGCAGTTACGTGGATAGGACTGAAGCTTTCTTT.